This TCR beta chain was identified in a study of blood T cells in healthy people across ages. About this clonotype itself: Its specificity is unknown.

Study findings and constraints: TCR beta diversity, measured per million T cells, fell in a roughly linear way with age.

With a J-beta primer mix and a sample-barcoded 5' primer, a second PCR ran 7 to 11 cycles. Each cDNA molecule was tagged by a template-switch adaptor with 12 random nucleotides. TCRdb recomputed calls from the 5' RACE reads with MiXCR, one row per CDR3 protein. The table lists nearly 1 million distinct CDR3 sequences, approximately 50% of them singletons, with over 20% in the top ten. In each sample, at least 6 million PBMCs were isolated. Sequencing was carried out using blood. The sequence was collected from a woman aged 60-75 years in good health.

For the CDR3, the DNA is TGTGCCAGCAGTGGGCGGACAGGGACAGATACGCAGTATTTT. Translating gives CASSGRTGTDTQYF. J is TRBJ2-3 and V is TRBV25-1; 8 nucleotides agree with TRBD1. Germline V CDR1 and CDR2: MGHDK, SYGVNS. The CDR3 runs to 14 residues. Trimming at V came to 4 bases and at J to 3 bases, leaving 3 bases not matched to a gene.